The clone carrying this T cell receptor beta chain showed up many times. The antigen remains undetermined. This sample is drawn from a study of response to subunit inactivated influenza vaccine. Overall study results and limits: With each seasonal influenza vaccination, the authors suggested, few new T cells are recruited.

MiXCR, run by TCRdb on the RT-PCR reads, gives a single entry per CDR3 protein. The sample lists around 150,000 distinct CDR3 sequences, roughly 11% occurring once. Sequenced material: non-naive T cells sorted from PBMCs, taken around seven weeks after vaccination. This TCR was recovered from a man aged 45-65 years who received an inactivated influenza vaccine.

CDR3 amino acids: CASSHQFPGGANTIYF. CDR3 nucleotides: TGTGCCAGCAGTCACCAATTTCCAGGGGGAGCGAACACCATATATTTT. The rearrangement joins TRBV7-2 to TRBJ1-3; 7 bases match TRBD1. The CDR3 totals 16 residues. With V trimmed by 6 bases and J by 7 bases, 15 bases remained unmatched. Germline CDR1 reads SGHTA; CDR2 reads FQGNSA.